One and the same sample provided the 16 T cell receptor beta chains below, sequenced in a study of OX40 agonist ivuxolimab in advanced cancers. TCRdb keeps only in-frame clones here, not all; method: immunoSEQ multiplex PCR. The sample carries more than 65,000 clones, about 87% recorded once. Here the sequenced sample was CD4+ or CD8+ T cells sorted from blood, taken in a trial of the OX40 agonist ivuxolimab. These TCRs come from an adult with an advanced solid tumor such as melanoma, head and neck, liver or kidney cancer.

The V call is TRBV29-1, the J call TRBJ1-1; tentatively, D is TRBD1 (5 bases). V was cut by 2 bases and J by 9 bases, with 19 bases left in between. The germline CDR1 and CDR2 sequences are SQVTM and ANQGSEA. The CDR3 runs to 14 residues. The CDR3 sequence: CSVERGRQPEKAFF. In nucleotides, the CDR3 is TGCAGCGTTGAAAGAGGTCGACAGCCGGAGAAAGCTTTCTTT.

This rearrangement joins TRBV21-1 to TRBJ2-5. TRBV21-1 corresponds to a pseudogene. CDR3 length: 13 residues. The CDR3 loop is CASSKRGRETQYF. The CDR3 DNA reads TGTGCCAGCAGCAAACGGGGGCGAGAGACCCAGTACTTC.

The chain has TRBV7-9 and TRBJ2-5; no firm D call. Germline V gene lookup returns CDR1 SEHNR and CDR2 FQNEAQ (reference sequence). The V gene lost 3 bases and the J gene lost 2 bases, with 13 bases spanning the gap. The CDR3 has 15 amino acids. The CDR3, as DNA: TGTGCCAGCAGCTTGGACCCGAGCCCGCAAGAGACCCAGTACTTC. Its protein is CASSLDPSPQETQYF.

The chain links TRBV19 to TRBJ1-1; tentatively, D is TRBD1 (6 bases). This CDR3 has 16 residues. The germline V and J ends were trimmed by 2 bases and 2 bases, with 15 bases remaining between them. Germline V lookup: CDR1 LNHDA, CDR2 SQIVND (reference sequence). CDR3 amino acids: CASSITRKGENTEAFF. In nucleotides, the CDR3 is TGTGCCAGTAGTATAACAAGGAAGGGGGAAAACACTGAAGCTTTCTTT.

Worth noting for this clone: Germline and junction disagree at one end, which may indicate a read error. The CDR3 sequence is CASSLRQGATPTKTGELFF. CDR3 DNA sequence: TGTGCCAGCAGCCTACGACAGGGGGCGACCCCCACGAAGACCGGGGAGCTGTTTTTT. The chain has TRBV7-9 and TRBJ2-2; 10 bases map to TRBD1. This CDR3 has 19 amino acids. Germline CDR1 SEHNR, CDR2 FQNEAQ (reference sequence).

This chain uses TRBV7-3 with TRBJ1-1; maybe TRBD1 (6 bases). The CDR3 spans 14 residues. Germline CDR1 SGHTA, CDR2 FQGTGA. V lost 5 bases, J lost 5 bases, and 15 bases lay in between. CDR3 in amino acids: CASSPGTPGTEAFF. The CDR3 coding sequence is TGTGCCAGCAGCCCGGGGACACCCGGAACTGAAGCTTTCTTT.

This clone was observed once. This sequence joins TRBV4-1 and TRBJ1-5, with D unclear. The CDR3 length is 14 residues. Trimming shortened V by 4 bases and J by 0 bases, and 7 bases separated the two germline ends. Per germline, CDR1 MGHRA and CDR2 YSYEKL. The CDR3 DNA is TGCGCCAGCAGCCCTTGGGATAGCAATCAGCCCCAGCATTTT. This gives the protein CASSPWDSNQPQHF.

The chain is built from TRBV19 and TRBJ1-5; no reliable D call. The ends were cut back, 4 bases at V and 6 bases at J, with 7 bases in the middle. This CDR3 spans 12 amino acids. Germline V gene data show CDR1 as LNHDA and CDR2 as SQIVND (reference sequence). CDR3 bases: TGTGCCAGTAGTACCCACGGTCAGCCCCAGCATTTT. Amino acids: CASSTHGQPQHF.

This chain uses TRBV9 with TRBJ2-2; D is possibly TRBD2 (5 bases). CDR1 is SGDLS, CDR2 YYNGEE, per germline. The length of the CDR3 is 12 residues. Trimming took off 4 bases at V and 5 bases at J, with 6 bases between the two ends. The CDR3 coding sequence is TGTGCCAGCAGCCGAGGGACCGGGGAGCTGTTTTTT. Protein product: CASSRGTGELFF.

This sequence joins TRBV6-5 and TRBJ1-1; 10 bases are shared with TRBD1. This CDR3 has 15 amino acids. Trimming removed 2 bases from V and 5 bases from J; junction bases left unmatched: 5. Per germline, CDR1 MNHEY and CDR2 SVGAGI. CDR3 protein: CASSYRDRGGTEAFF. The CDR3 DNA reads as TGTGCCAGCAGTTACAGGGACAGGGGAGGGACTGAAGCTTTCTTT.

The chain carries TRBV7-8 and TRBJ2-3; TRBD2 matches 7 bases. CDR3 length: 14 residues. CDR1 is SGHVS, CDR2 FQNEAQ, per germline. With V trimmed by 5 bases and J by 6 bases, 8 bases remained unmatched. For the CDR3, the DNA is TGTGCCAGCAGCCCCCGACTAGCCTTGGATACGCAGTATTTT. Translated: CASSPRLALDTQYF.

The rearrangement joins TRBV28 to TRBJ1-5; no firm D call. Per germline, CDR1 MDHEN and CDR2 SYDVKM. This CDR3 contains 13 residues. Trimming shortened V by 2 bases and J by 5 bases, and 7 bases separated the two germline ends. CDR3 coding DNA: TGTGCCAGCAGTTTAGTCAGTGATCAGCCCCAGCATTTT. Encoded protein: CASSLVSDQPQHF.

The V and J genes are TRBV11-3 and TRBJ2-3; D remains unclear. V lost 5 bases to trimming and J lost 4 bases, with 10 bases between them. This CDR3 comprises 13 residues. Germline assignment: CDR1 SGHNT and CDR2 YENEEA. CDR3 nucleotide sequence: TGTGCCAGCAGCGTAGGCGGATCAGATACGCAGTATTTT. It is translated as CASSVGGSDTQYF.

V and J are TRBV19 and TRBJ1-1, with a tentative D call TRBD1 (6 bases). Germline V gene sequence: CDR1 LNHDA, CDR2 SQIVND (reference sequence). Trimming took 1 base from V and 0 from J, leaving 12 bases between them. CDR3 length: 16 amino acids. DNA for the CDR3: TGTGCCAGTAGTATAGCGTTCGGACAGATGAACACTGAAGCTTTCTTT. It specifies CASSIAFGQMNTEAFF.

V usage is TRBV28 and J usage is TRBJ2-1, with D unclear. CDR1 and CDR2 from the germline V gene are MDHEN and SYDVKM. Trimming shortened V by 5 bases and J by 2 bases, and 10 bases separated the two germline ends. The CDR3 is 14 amino acids. In nucleotides, the CDR3 is TGTGCCAGCAGTCCCCAGTTTACCTACAATGAGCAGTTCTTC. Translated: CASSPQFTYNEQFF.

This clone has a handful of counts. The chain links TRBV6-5 to TRBJ2-7, with D hard to call. This CDR3 is 14 amino acids long. Trimming removed 0 bases from V and 3 bases from J, with 9 bases in between. Germline CDR1 MNHEY, CDR2 SVGAGI. For the CDR3, the DNA is TGTGCCAGCAGTTACTCCCGCAGGAGCTACGAGCAGTACTTC. It translates to CASSYSRRSYEQYF.